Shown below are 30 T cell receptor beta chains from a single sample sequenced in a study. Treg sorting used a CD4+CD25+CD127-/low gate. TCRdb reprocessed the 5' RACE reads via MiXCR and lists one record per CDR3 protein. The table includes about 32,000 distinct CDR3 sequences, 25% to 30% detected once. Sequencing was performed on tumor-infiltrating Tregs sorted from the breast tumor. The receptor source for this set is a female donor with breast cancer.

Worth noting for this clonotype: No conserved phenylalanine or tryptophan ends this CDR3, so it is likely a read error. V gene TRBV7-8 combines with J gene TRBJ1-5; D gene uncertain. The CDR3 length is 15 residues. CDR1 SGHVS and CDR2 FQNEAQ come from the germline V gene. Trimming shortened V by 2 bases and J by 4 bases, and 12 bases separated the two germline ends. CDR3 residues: CASSLTGVYNQPQHL. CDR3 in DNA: TGTGCCAGCAGCTTAACCGGGGTCTATAATCAGCCCCAGCATCTT.

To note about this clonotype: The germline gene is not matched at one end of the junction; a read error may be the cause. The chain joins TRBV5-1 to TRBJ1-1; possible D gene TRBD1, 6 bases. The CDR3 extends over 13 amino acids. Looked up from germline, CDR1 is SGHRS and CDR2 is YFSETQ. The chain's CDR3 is CASRAGAQTEAVF. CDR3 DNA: TGCGCCAGCAGAGCGGGGGCTCAGACTGAAGCTGTCTTT.

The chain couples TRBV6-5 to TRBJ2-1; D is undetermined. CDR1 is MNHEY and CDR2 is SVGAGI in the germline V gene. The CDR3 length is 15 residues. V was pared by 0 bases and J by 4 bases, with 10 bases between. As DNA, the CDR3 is TGTGCCAGCAGTTACTCGACCAGGCCGTACAATGAGCAGTTCTTC. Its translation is CASSYSTRPYNEQFF.

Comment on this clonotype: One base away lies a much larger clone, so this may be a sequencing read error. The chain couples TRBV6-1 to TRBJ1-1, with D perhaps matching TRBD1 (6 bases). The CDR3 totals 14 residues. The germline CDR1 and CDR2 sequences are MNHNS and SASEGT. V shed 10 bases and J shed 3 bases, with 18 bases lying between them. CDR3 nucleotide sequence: TGTGCCACCCACGATCGGCAGGGGTACACTGAAGCTTTCTTT. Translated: CATHDRQGYTEAFF.

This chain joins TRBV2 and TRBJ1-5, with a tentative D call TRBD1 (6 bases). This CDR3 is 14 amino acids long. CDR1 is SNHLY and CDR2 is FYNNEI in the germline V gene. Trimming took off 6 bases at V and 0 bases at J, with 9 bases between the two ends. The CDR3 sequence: CASRGDTSNQPQHF. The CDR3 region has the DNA TGTGCCAGCAGGGGGGACACTAGCAATCAGCCCCAGCATTTT.

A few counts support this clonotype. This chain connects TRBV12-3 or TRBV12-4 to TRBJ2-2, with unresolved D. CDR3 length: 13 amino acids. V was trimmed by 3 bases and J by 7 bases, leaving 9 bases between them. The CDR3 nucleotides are TGTGCCAGCAGTTTCGTTGGGAACGGGGAGCTGTTTTTT. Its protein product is CASSFVGNGELFF.

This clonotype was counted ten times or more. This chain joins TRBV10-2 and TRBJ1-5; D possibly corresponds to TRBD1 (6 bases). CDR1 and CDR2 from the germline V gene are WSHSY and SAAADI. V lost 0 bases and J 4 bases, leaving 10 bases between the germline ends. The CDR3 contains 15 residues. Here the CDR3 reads CASSESGGRNQPQHF. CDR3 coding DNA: TGCGCCAGCAGTGAGTCAGGGGGGCGGAATCAGCCCCAGCATTTT.

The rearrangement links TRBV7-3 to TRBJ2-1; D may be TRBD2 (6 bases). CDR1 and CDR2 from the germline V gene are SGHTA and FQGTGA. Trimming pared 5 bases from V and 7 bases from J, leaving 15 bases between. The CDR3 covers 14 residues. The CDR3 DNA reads TGTGCCAGCAGCCCCGGGACTCGCAATAATGAGCAGTTCTTC. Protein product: CASSPGTRNNEQFF.

CDR3 protein: CATSVSGTSADTQYF. CDR3 sequence (DNA): TGTGCCACCTCCGTATCGGGAACTAGCGCAGATACGCAGTATTTT. The chain has TRBV7-3 and TRBJ2-3; 7 nucleotides line up with TRBD2. V trimming: 10 bases; J trimming: 4 bases; junction bases outside the gene matches: 14. CDR1 and CDR2 (germline): SGHTA, FQGTGA. The CDR3 loop spans 15 amino acids.

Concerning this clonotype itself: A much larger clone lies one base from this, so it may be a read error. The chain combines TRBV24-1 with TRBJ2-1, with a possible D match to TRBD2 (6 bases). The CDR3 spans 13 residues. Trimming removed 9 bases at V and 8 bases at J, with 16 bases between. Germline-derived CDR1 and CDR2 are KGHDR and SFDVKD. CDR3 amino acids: CATAPLATHEQFF. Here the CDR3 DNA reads TGTGCCACCGCGCCCCTAGCGACCCATGAGCAGTTCTTC.

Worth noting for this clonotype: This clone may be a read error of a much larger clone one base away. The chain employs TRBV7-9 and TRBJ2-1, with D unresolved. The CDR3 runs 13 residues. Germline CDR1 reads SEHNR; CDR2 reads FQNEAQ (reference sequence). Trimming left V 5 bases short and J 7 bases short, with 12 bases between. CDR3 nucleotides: TGTGCCAGCAGCCGCCGGTGGGAAAATGAGCAGTTCTTC. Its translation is CASSRRWENEQFF.

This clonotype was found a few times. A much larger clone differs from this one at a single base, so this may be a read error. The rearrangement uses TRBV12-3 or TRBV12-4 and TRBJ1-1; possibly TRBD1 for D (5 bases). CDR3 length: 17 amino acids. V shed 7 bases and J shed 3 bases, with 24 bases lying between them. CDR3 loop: CASNLVPTVGEYTEAFF. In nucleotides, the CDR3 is TGTGCCAGCAATTTGGTCCCGACAGTGGGGGAATACACTGAAGCTTTCTTT.

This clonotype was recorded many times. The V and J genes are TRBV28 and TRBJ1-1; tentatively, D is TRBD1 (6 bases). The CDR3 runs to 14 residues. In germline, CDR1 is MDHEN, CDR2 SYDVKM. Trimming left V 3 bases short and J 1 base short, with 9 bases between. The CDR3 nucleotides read TGTGCCAGCAGTTTGCGACAGGAGAACACTGAAGCTTTCTTT. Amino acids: CASSLRQENTEAFF. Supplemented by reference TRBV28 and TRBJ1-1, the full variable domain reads DVKVTQSSRYLVKRTGEKVFLECVQDMDHENMFWYRQDPGLGLRLIYFSYDVKMKEKGDIPEGYSVSREKKERFSLILESASTNQTSMYLCASSLRQENTEAFFGQGTRLTVV.

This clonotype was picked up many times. CDR3 nucleotides: TGTGCCAGCAGCTTACGTAGCAATGAGCAGTTCTTC. Translation gives CASSLRSNEQFF. The chain uses TRBV7-9 and TRBJ2-1; no firm D call. With 2 bases removed from V and 6 bases from J, the gap between germline ends came to 5 bases. Germline V lookup: CDR1 SEHNR, CDR2 FQNEAQ (reference sequence). The CDR3 is 12 residues long.

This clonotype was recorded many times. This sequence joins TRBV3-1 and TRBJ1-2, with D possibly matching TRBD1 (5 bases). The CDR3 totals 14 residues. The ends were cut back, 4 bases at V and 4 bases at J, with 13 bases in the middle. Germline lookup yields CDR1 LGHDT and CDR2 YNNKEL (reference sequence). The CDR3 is CASSLSGSLYGYTF. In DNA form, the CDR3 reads TGTGCCAGCAGCCTATCAGGGAGCCTCTATGGCTACACCTTC.

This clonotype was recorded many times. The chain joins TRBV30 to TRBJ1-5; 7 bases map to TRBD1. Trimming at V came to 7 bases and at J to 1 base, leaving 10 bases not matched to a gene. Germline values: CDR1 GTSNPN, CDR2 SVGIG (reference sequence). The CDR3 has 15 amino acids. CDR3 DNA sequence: TGTGCCTCCTCGGGACAGCCCTTAAGCAATCAGCCCCAGCATTTT. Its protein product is CASSGQPLSNQPQHF.

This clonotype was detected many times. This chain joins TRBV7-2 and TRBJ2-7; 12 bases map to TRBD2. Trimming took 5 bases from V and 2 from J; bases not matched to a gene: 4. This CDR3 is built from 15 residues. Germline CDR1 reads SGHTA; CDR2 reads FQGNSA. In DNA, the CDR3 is TGTGCCAGCAGCACCCGGACTAGCGGGGCCTACGAGCAGTACTTC. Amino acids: CASSTRTSGAYEQYF.

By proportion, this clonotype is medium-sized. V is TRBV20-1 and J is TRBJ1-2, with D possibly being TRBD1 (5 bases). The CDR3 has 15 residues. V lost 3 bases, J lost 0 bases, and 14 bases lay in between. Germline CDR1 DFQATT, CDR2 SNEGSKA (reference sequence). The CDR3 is CSASRAVLANYGYTF. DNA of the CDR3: TGCAGTGCTAGCAGGGCTGTTTTAGCTAACTATGGCTACACCTTC.

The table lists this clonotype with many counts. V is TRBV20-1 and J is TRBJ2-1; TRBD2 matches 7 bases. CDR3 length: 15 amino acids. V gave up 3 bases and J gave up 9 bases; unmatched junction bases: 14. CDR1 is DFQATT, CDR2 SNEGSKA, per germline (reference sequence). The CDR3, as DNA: TGCAGTGCTAGGGCCCTGATGCGGGAGCTGAGTGAGCAGTTCTTC. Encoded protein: CSARALMRELSEQFF.

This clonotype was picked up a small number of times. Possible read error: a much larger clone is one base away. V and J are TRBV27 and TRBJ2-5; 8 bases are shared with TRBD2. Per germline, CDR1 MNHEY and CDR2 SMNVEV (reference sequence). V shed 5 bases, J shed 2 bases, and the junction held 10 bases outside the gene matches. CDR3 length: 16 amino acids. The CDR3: CASSQGLVGGQETQYF. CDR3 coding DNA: TGTGCCAGCAGTCAGGGACTAGTGGGAGGACAAGAGACCCAGTACTTC.

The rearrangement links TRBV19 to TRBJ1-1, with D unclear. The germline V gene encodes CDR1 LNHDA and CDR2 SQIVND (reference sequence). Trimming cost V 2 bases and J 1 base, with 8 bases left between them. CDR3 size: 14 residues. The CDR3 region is CASSITPANTEAFF. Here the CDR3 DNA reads TGTGCCAGTAGTATAACCCCAGCGAACACTGAAGCTTTCTTT.

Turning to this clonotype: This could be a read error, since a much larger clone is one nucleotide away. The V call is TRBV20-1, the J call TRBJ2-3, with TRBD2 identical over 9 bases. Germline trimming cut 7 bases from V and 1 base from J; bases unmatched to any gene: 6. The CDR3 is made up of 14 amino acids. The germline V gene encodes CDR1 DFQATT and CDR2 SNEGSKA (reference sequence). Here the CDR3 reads CSDSTSGGTDTQYF. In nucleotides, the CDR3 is TGCAGTGATTCGACTAGCGGAGGCACAGATACGCAGTATTTT.

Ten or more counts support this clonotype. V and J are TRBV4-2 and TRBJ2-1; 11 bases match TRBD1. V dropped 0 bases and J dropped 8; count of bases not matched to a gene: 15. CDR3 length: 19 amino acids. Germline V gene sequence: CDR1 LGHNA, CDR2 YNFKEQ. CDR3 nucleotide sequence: TGTGCCAGCAGCCAAGATGAGTCCCGGACAGGGGGCCAGTTGGATGAGCAGTTCTTC. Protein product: CASSQDESRTGGQLDEQFF.

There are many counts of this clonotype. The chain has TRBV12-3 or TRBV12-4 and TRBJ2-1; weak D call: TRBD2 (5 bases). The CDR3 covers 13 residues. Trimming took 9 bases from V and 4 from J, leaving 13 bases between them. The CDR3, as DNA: TGTGCCAGTCGACTATCTAATTACAATGAGCAGTTCTTC. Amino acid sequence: CASRLSNYNEQFF.

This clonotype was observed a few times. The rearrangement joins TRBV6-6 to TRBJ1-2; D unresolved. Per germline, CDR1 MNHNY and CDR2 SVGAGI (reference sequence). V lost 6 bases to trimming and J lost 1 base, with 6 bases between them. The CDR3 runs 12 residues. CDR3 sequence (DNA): TGTGCCAGCAGCTCCAATAACTATGGCTACACCTTC. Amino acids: CASSSNNYGYTF.

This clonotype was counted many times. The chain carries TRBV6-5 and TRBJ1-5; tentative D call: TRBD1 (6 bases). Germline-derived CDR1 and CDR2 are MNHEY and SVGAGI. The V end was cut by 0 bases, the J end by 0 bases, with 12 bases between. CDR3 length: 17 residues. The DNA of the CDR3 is TGTGCCAGCAGTTACTCCGGGACACCTAATAGCAATCAGCCCCAGCATTTT. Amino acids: CASSYSGTPNSNQPQHF.

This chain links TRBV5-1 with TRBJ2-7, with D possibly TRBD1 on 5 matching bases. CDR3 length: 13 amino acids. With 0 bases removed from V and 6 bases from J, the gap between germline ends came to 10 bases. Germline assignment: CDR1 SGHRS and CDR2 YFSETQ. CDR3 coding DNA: TGCGCCAGCAGCTTGGACAGGTATGGCGAGCAGTACTTC. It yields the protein CASSLDRYGEQYF.

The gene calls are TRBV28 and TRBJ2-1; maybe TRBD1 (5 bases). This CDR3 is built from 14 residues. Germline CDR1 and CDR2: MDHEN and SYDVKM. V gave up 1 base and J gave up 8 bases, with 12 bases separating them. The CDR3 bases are TGTGCCAGCAGTTTATATCAGGGAAGCTATGAGCAGTTCTTC. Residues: CASSLYQGSYEQFF.

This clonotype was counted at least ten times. The CDR3 bases are TGTGCCAGCAGCTTTTCGACAGGGGCGTACAATGAGCAGTTCTTC. Translating gives CASSFSTGAYNEQFF. The chain links TRBV11-2 to TRBJ2-1; the match to TRBD1 covers 8 bases. CDR1 SGHAT and CDR2 FQNNGV come from the germline V gene. V dropped 3 bases and J dropped 4; count of bases not matched to a gene: 5. The CDR3 spans 15 residues.

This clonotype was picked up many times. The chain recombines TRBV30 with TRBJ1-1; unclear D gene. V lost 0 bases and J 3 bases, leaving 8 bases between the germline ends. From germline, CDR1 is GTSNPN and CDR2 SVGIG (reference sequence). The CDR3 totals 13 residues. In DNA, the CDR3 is TGTGCCTGGAGTGTACAAGAGTACACTGAAGCTTTCTTT. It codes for CAWSVQEYTEAFF.